The 14 T cell receptor beta chains in this list originate from one sample, sequenced in a study of cytomegalovirus exposure and HLA in healthy donors. Primers for the PCR totalled 60 Vbeta and 13 Jbeta. Profiled with immunoSEQ multiplex PCR; TCRdb holds only in-frame clones, not every one. The table lists 95,000 to 150,000 clones, about 80% of them singletons. Sequencing was done on a sample of PBMCs. These receptors originate from a man in his forties in good health and CMV-seronegative.

The chain employs TRBV14 and TRBJ2-7, with D perhaps TRBD1 (5 bases). The germline V and J ends were trimmed by 3 bases and 5 bases, with 17 bases remaining between them. The CDR3 runs to 15 residues. Germline V CDR1 and CDR2: SGHDN, FVKESK. CDR3 coding DNA: TGTGCCAGCAGCCAGCGAATTACAGGTCTGGACGAGCAGTACTTC. Residues: CASSQRITGLDEQYF.

This chain joins TRBV7-6 and TRBJ1-2; no clear D gene. Looked up from germline, CDR1 is SGHVS and CDR2 is FNYEAQ. CDR3 length equals 12 residues. The V end was cut by 3 bases, the J end by 4 bases, with 6 bases between. CDR3 loop: CASSLNGYGYTF. The CDR3 bases are TGTGCCAGCAGCTTGAACGGCTATGGCTACACCTTC.

With regard to this clone: This same CDR3 is encoded by further DNA sequences in the sample. This chain joins TRBV5-4 and TRBJ2-2; D not resolved. Trimming pared 2 bases from V and 1 base from J, leaving 6 bases between. CDR3 length: 14 residues. Germline V gene sequence: CDR1 SGHNT, CDR2 YYREEE (reference sequence). The CDR3 reads CASSLQQNTGELFF. Written as DNA, the CDR3 is TGTGCCAGCAGCTTACAGCAGAACACCGGGGAGCTGTTTTTT.

This chain uses TRBV28 with TRBJ1-2, with TRBD1 as a possible D gene (6 bases). The CDR3 length is 16 residues. CDR1 is MDHEN, CDR2 SYDVKM, per germline. V was trimmed by 4 bases and J by 2 bases, leaving 17 bases between them. For the CDR3, the DNA is TGTGCCAGCAGTTCACCCCAGGGGATCTCAAACTATGGCTACACCTTC. Encoded protein: CASSSPQGISNYGYTF.

A single count supports this clone. The chain is built from TRBV14 and TRBJ1-6; no reliable D call. Germline V gene lookup returns CDR1 SGHDN and CDR2 FVKESK. The CDR3 runs 15 residues. The V gene lost 6 bases and the J gene lost 8 bases, with 17 bases spanning the gap. The CDR3 sequence: CASSPLSGTYSPLHF. The CDR3 DNA is TGTGCCAGCAGTCCCCTCTCAGGAACCTATTCACCCCTCCACTTT.

The CDR3 region is CASSLLQGDEQFF. In DNA form, the CDR3 reads TGCGCCAGCAGCCTATTACAGGGGGATGAGCAGTTCTTC. The chain couples TRBV4-3 to TRBJ2-1; 8 positions match TRBD1. The V and J ends lost 4 bases and 8 bases, in that order; junction bases with no gene match: 4. The CDR3 spans 13 residues. From germline, CDR1 is LGHNA and CDR2 YSLEER.

This clone appeared a few times. The chain links TRBV11-1 to TRBJ1-3; 7 bases map to TRBD1. This CDR3 has 15 amino acids. Trimming at V came to 5 bases and at J to 4 bases, leaving 8 bases not matched to a gene. Germline-derived CDR1 and CDR2 are SGHAT and FQDESV (reference sequence). This chain's CDR3 is CASSLQTGSGNTIYF. CDR3 in DNA: TGTGCCAGCAGCCTACAGACAGGGTCCGGAAACACCATATATTTT.

This chain links TRBV19 with TRBJ2-3; possibly TRBD1 for D (5 bases). Germline CDR1 is LNHDA and CDR2 is SQIVND (reference sequence). This CDR3 spans 11 amino acids. V was clipped by 10 bases and J by 6 bases, with 11 bases between them. The CDR3 loop is CAILSGDTQYF. The CDR3 DNA reads as TGTGCCATATTATCAGGGGATACGCAGTATTTT.

V gene TRBV11-3 combines with J gene TRBJ2-1; 7 bases are shared with TRBD2. The germline V gene encodes CDR1 SGHNT and CDR2 YENEEA. The J segment lost 4 bases and the V segment lost 1 base, leaving 4 bases of the junction unmatched. The CDR3 is 15 residues long. CDR3 sequence reads: CASSLVAGDYNEQFF. The CDR3 nucleotides are TGTGCCAGCAGCTTAGTGGCGGGGGATTACAATGAGCAGTTCTTC.

The V call is TRBV6-5, the J call TRBJ2-7; D gene unclear. The CDR3 loop spans 13 amino acids. Between the trimmed V and J ends, which lost 6 bases and 3 bases, there was a span of 12 bases. Germline CDR1 and CDR2: MNHEY and SVGAGI. The DNA for the CDR3 is TGTGCCAGCAGGAACTTTCGAGGCTACGAGCAGTACTTC. Protein: CASRNFRGYEQYF.

Only a few counts were recorded for this clone. The chain uses TRBV10-1 and TRBJ1-1; a possible D gene is TRBD1 (6 bases). V gave up 8 bases and J gave up 1 base, with 23 bases separating them. The CDR3 runs to 17 residues. Germline CDR1 is WNHNN and CDR2 is SYGVQD (reference sequence). CDR3 amino acids: CASAPRGEGGPNTEAFF. The CDR3 coding sequence is TGCGCCAGCGCACCACGGGGGGAGGGGGGACCGAACACTGAAGCTTTCTTT.

The J gene is TRBJ2-5, the V gene TRBV7-2, with 10 bases identical to TRBD2. V shed 3 bases and J 5 bases; nucleotides not matched to a gene: 9. The CDR3 totals 16 residues. Germline CDR1 reads SGHTA; CDR2 reads FQGNSA. In nucleotides, the CDR3 is TGTGCCAGCAGCTTGATTAGCGGGGGGAAGTCGGAGACCCAGTACTTC. Its translation: CASSLISGGKSETQYF. Supplemented by reference TRBV7-2 and TRBJ2-5, the full variable domain reads GAGVSQSPSNKVTEKGKDVELRCDPISGHTALYWYRQSLGQGLEFLIYFQGNSAPDKSGLPSDRFSAERTGGSVSTLTIQRTQQEDSAVYLCASSLISGGKSETQYFGPGTRLLVL.

This clone showed up just a few times. V usage is TRBV10-3 and J usage is TRBJ1-1; D is possibly TRBD1 (6 bases). Trimming took 3 bases from V and 8 from J, leaving 13 bases between them. This CDR3 comprises 13 residues. CDR1 is ENHRY, CDR2 SYGVKD, per germline. CDR3 in DNA: TGTGCCATCAGTGAACTGGGGGCTTCGGAAGCTTTCTTT. Translated, it gives CAISELGASEAFF.

The rearrangement links TRBV11-1 to TRBJ2-1; maybe TRBD1 (6 bases). The CDR3 spans 14 residues. Trimming removed 1 base at V and 15 bases at J, with 19 bases between. Germline-derived CDR1 and CDR2 are SGHAT and FQDESV (reference sequence). CDR3 residues: CASSLGSQSGALFF. As DNA, the CDR3 is TGTGCCAGCAGCTTAGGCTCCCAGTCAGGGGCCTTGTTCTTC.